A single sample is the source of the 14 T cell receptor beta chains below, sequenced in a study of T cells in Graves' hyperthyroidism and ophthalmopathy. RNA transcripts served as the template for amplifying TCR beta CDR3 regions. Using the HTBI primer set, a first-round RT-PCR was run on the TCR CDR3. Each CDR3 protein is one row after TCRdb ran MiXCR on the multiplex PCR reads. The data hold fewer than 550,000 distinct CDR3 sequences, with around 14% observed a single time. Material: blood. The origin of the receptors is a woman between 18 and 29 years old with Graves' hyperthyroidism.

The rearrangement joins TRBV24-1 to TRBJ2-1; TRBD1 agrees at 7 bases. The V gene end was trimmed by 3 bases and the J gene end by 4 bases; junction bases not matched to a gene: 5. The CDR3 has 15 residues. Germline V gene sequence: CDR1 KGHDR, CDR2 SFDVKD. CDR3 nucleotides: TGTGCCACCAGTGATGTCGGGACAGTGTACAATGAGCAGTTCTTC. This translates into CATSDVGTVYNEQFF.

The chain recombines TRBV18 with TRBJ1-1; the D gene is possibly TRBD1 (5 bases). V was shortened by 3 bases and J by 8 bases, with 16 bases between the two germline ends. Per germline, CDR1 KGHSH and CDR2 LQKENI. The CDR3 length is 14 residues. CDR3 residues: CASSPGAQGEEAFF. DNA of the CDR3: TGTGCCAGCTCACCGGGAGCTCAAGGGGAGGAAGCTTTCTTT.

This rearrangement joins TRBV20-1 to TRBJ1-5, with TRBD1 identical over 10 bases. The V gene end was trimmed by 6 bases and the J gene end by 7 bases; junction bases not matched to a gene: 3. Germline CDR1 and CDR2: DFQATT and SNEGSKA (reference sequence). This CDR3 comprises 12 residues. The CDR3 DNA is TGCAGTGCCGAGGACAGGGGGCAGCCCCAGCATTTT. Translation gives CSAEDRGQPQHF.

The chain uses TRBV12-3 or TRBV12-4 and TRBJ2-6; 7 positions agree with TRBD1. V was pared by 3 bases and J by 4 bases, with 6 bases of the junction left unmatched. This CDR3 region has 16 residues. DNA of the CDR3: TGTGCCAGCAGTTTCTTGACAGGGTTAGGGGCCAACGTCCTGACTTTC. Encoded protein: CASSFLTGLGANVLTF.

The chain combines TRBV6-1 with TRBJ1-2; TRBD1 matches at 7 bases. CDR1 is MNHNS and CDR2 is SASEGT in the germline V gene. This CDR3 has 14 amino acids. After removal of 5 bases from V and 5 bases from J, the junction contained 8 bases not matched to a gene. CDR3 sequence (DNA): TGTGCCAGCAGTTATACCGACAGGGATTATGGCTACACCTTC. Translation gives CASSYTDRDYGYTF.

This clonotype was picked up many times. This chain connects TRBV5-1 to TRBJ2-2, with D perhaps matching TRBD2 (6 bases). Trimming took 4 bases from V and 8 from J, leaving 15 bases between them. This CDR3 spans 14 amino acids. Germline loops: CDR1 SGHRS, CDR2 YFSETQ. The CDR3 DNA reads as TGCGCCAGCAGCCCTTGGTACGGGGGAGGGGAGCTGTTTTTT. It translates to CASSPWYGGGELFF.

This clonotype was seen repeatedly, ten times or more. This chain's CDR3 is CSAERNGQGREKLFF. For the CDR3, the DNA is TGCAGTGCCGAACGAAACGGACAGGGTAGAGAAAAACTGTTTTTT. The chain has TRBV20-1 and TRBJ1-4, with TRBD1 identical over 8 bases. Losses at the gene ends were 6 bases for V and 8 bases for J; bases not matched to a gene: 14. The CDR3 spans 15 residues. Looked up from germline, CDR1 is DFQATT and CDR2 is SNEGSKA (reference sequence).

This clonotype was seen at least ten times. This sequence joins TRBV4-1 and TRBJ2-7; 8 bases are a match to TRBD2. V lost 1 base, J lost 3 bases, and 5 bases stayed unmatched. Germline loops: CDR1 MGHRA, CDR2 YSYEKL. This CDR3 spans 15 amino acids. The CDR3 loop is CASSQATSADYEQYF. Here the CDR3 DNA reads TGCGCCAGCAGCCAAGCGACTAGCGCCGACTACGAGCAGTACTTC.

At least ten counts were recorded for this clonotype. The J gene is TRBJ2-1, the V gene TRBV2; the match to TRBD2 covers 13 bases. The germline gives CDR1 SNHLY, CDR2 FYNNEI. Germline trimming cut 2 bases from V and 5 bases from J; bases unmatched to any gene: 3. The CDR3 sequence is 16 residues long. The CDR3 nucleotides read TGTGCCAGCAGTGAAAGGACTAGCGGGGGTAACAATGAGCAGTTCTTC. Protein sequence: CASSERTSGGNNEQFF.

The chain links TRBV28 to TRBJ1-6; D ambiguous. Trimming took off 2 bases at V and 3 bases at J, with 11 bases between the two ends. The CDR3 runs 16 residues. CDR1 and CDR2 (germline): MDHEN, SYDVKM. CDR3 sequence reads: CASSLTPPSYNSPLHF. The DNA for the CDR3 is TGTGCCAGCAGTTTAACCCCACCGAGCTATAATTCACCCCTCCACTTT.

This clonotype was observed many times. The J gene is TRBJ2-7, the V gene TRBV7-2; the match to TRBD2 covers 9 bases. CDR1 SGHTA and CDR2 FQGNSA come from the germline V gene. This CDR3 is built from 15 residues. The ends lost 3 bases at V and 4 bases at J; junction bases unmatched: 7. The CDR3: CASSFTSGRTYEQYF. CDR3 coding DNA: TGTGCCAGCAGCTTTACCAGCGGGAGGACATACGAGCAGTACTTC.

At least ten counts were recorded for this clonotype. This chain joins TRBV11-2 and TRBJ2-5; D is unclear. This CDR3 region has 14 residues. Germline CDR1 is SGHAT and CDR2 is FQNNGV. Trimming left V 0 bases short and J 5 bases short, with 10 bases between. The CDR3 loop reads CASSLDPSRETQYF. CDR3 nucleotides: TGTGCCAGCAGCTTAGATCCGTCTAGGGAGACCCAGTACTTC.

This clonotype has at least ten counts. CDR3 amino acids: CASSLPRGSTDTQYF. In nucleotides, the CDR3 is TGTGCCAGCAGTTTGCCCAGGGGAAGCACAGATACGCAGTATTTT. The rearrangement uses TRBV28 and TRBJ2-3, with a weak D call TRBD1 (6 bases). Trimming took off 3 bases at V and 0 bases at J, with 10 bases between the two ends. The CDR3 runs to 15 residues. In germline, CDR1 is MDHEN, CDR2 SYDVKM.

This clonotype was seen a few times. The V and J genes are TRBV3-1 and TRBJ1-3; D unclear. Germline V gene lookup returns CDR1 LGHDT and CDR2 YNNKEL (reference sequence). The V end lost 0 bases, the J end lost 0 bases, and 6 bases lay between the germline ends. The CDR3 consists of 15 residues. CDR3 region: CASSQELSSGNTIYF. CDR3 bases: TGTGCCAGCAGCCAAGAACTAAGCTCTGGAAACACCATATATTTT.